This passage covers 25 T cell receptor beta chains from one sample sequenced in a study of blood T cell repertoires in COVID-19. Data came from immunoSEQ multiplex PCR; TCRdb stores just in-frame clones and leaves some out. The sample records over 150,000 clones, 80% to 90% being singletons. Sequencing used PBMCs or T cells enriched from blood (not recorded which). Receptor source: a man aged 50 to 59 who had recovered from COVID-19.

The CDR3 nucleotides read TGTGCCAGCAGCTTAGCTAACAGGGGCCCCTACGAGCAGTACTTC. As protein: CASSLANRGPYEQYF. The chain uses TRBV7-8 and TRBJ2-7; 7 nucleotides agree with TRBD1. CDR3 length equals 15 residues. Trimming took 0 bases from V and 2 from J; bases not matched to a gene: 4. Germline V gene data show CDR1 as SGHVS and CDR2 as FQNEAQ.

This chain links TRBV3-1 (or the pseudogene TRBV3-2) with TRBJ2-5, with D possibly matching TRBD1 (5 bases). V lost 7 bases and J 2 bases, leaving 11 bases between the germline ends. Per germline, CDR1 LGHDT and CDR2 YNNKEL (reference sequence). CDR3 length: 13 residues. CDR3 region: CASTHAGQETQYF. The DNA of the CDR3 is TGTGCCAGCACCCACGCAGGGCAAGAGACCCAGTACTTC.

This chain links TRBV7-9 with TRBJ2-1, with a tentative D call TRBD2 (5 bases). Trimming took off 4 bases at V and 5 bases at J, with 9 bases between the two ends. Germline V gives CDR1 SEHNR, CDR2 FQNEAQ (reference sequence). The CDR3 extends over 13 amino acids. The CDR3 DNA sequence: TGTGCCAGCAGCTCGGACGGGAACAATGAGCAGTTCTTC. Translation gives CASSSDGNNEQFF.

V and J are TRBV5-4 and TRBJ1-2; tentative D call: TRBD1 (5 bases). This CDR3 comprises 14 residues. In germline, CDR1 is SGHNT, CDR2 YYREEE (reference sequence). V dropped 0 bases and J dropped 5 bases, with 11 bases sitting between them. As DNA, the CDR3 is TGTGCCAGCAGCTTGGAACCCCAGGGATATGGCTACACCTTC. This sequence encodes CASSLEPQGYGYTF.

The V call is TRBV9, the J call TRBJ1-2; the D gene is possibly TRBD1 (6 bases). CDR3 length: 14 amino acids. Trimming removed 3 bases at V and 6 bases at J, with 15 bases between. Per germline, CDR1 SGDLS and CDR2 YYNGEE. CDR3 loop: CASSADQGYHGYTF. In DNA, the CDR3 is TGTGCCAGCAGCGCCGACCAGGGGTACCATGGCTACACCTTC. The variable domain in full, with the rest retrieved from reference TRBV9 and TRBJ1-2, is DSGVTQTPKHLITATGQRVTLRCSPRSGDLSVYWYQQSLDQGLQFLIQYYNGEERAKGNILERFSAQQFPDLHSELNLSSLELGDSALYFCASSADQGYHGYTFGSGTRLTVV.

This chain uses TRBV27 with TRBJ2-7, with D tentatively TRBD1 (6 bases). With 2 bases removed from V and 0 bases from J, the gap between germline ends came to 11 bases. The germline V gene has CDR1 MNHEY and CDR2 SMNVEV (reference sequence). The CDR3 is made up of 15 amino acids. CDR3 DNA sequence: TGTGCCAGCAGTTTAATGGACAGCAGCTCCTACGAGCAGTACTTC. This encodes CASSLMDSSSYEQYF.

This sequence joins TRBV18 and TRBJ1-6; no reliable D call. The length of the CDR3 is 15 residues. The V gene lost 5 bases and the J gene lost 5 bases, with 13 bases spanning the gap. Looked up from germline, CDR1 is KGHSH and CDR2 is LQKENI. The CDR3, as DNA: TGTGCCAGCTCAGACAAACAGCTGGATAATTCACCCCTCCACTTT. This encodes CASSDKQLDNSPLHF.

V usage is TRBV6-5 and J usage is TRBJ1-2; D is undetermined. CDR3 length equals 14 residues. The germline V gene has CDR1 MNHEY and CDR2 SVGAGI. V dropped 0 bases and J dropped 7 bases, with 12 bases sitting between them. DNA for the CDR3: TGTGCCAGCAGTTACTCTGCCATAGTCTCTGGCTACACCTTC. Protein: CASSYSAIVSGYTF.

The chain carries TRBV15 and TRBJ2-1, with 7 bases that match TRBD1. CDR3 length: 16 amino acids. The germline gives CDR1 LNHNV, CDR2 YYDKDF (reference sequence). V shed 3 bases, J shed 2 bases, and the junction held 7 bases outside the gene matches. The CDR3 bases are TGTGCCACCAGCAGGGTAACCGGGACAGCCTACAATGAGCAGTTCTTC. Its translation is CATSRVTGTAYNEQFF.

This chain joins TRBV5-8 and TRBJ2-1, with 10 nucleotides matching TRBD2. This CDR3 spans 16 amino acids. Trimming at V came to 4 bases and at J to 5 bases, leaving 9 bases not matched to a gene. Germline-derived CDR1 and CDR2 are SGHTS and YDEGEE. The CDR3 here is CASSPYGTSAHNEQFF. CDR3 coding DNA: TGTGCCAGCAGCCCCTATGGGACTAGCGCCCACAATGAGCAGTTCTTC.

The chain combines TRBV19 with TRBJ1-6; D perhaps matches TRBD1 (5 bases). The length of the CDR3 is 16 residues. The V end was cut by 4 bases, the J end by 13 bases, with 23 bases between. The V gene's germline CDR1 is LNHDA and CDR2 SQIVND (reference sequence). The CDR3 spells CASSTQSTAIWSPLHF. In nucleotides, the CDR3 is TGTGCCAGTAGTACCCAATCGACAGCCATCTGGAGTCCCCTCCACTTT.

This clone was detected only a few times. The chain links TRBV5-1 to TRBJ2-3, with 13 positions matching TRBD2. This CDR3 has 16 amino acids. Trimming at V came to 2 bases and at J to 3 bases, leaving 3 bases not matched to a gene. Germline V gives CDR1 SGHRS, CDR2 YFSETQ. DNA of the CDR3: TGCGCCAGCAGCTTCACTAGCGGGGGGGTGACAGATACGCAGTATTTT. Translating gives CASSFTSGGVTDTQYF.

This clone is a singleton in its sample. This chain joins TRBV6-5 and TRBJ1-2; D gene unclear. The V gene lost 3 bases and the J gene lost 7 bases, with 15 bases spanning the gap. CDR3 length: 14 residues. Looked up from germline, CDR1 is MNHEY and CDR2 is SVGAGI. The DNA for the CDR3 is TGTGCCAGCAGTTATGCTGAGGGAACGGGTGGCTACACCTTC. Translated: CASSYAEGTGGYTF.

This clone appeared a few times. This sequence joins TRBV7-9 and TRBJ1-2; TRBD1 agrees at 8 bases. V shed 5 bases and J 6 bases; nucleotides not matched to a gene: 2. Germline V gene sequence: CDR1 SEHNR, CDR2 FQNEAQ (reference sequence). There are 12 residues in the CDR3. CDR3 DNA: TGTGCCAGCAGCGTGACAGGGGATGGCTACACCTTC. Its translation: CASSVTGDGYTF.

Remarks on this clone: No DNA is shown, since the ends of the CDR3 on it are uncertain; the CDR3 is the one TCRdb lists. The chain links TRBV12-5 to TRBJ2-5; the listed D gene, TRBD2, was not tested against the DNA. In germline, CDR1 is LGHNT, CDR2 FRNRAP. 15 amino acids form the CDR3, both terminal residues included. This chain's CDR3 is CASGLGTGLEETQYF.

V and J are TRBV3-1 (or the pseudogene TRBV3-2) and TRBJ1-3; TRBD1 aligns across 12 bases. This CDR3 has 20 amino acids. Trimming took 4 bases from V and 1 from J; bases not matched to a gene: 14. In germline, CDR1 is LGHDT, CDR2 YNNKEL (reference sequence). CDR3 sequence reads: CASSPHFGTGGTASGNTIYF. In DNA form, the CDR3 reads TGTGCCAGCAGCCCTCACTTTGGGACAGGGGGCACCGCGTCTGGAAACACCATATATTTT.

The count of this clone is one. DNA of the CDR3: TGTGCCAGCTCACCACAGGGGGCCCCGTCCTCTGGGGCCAACGTCCTGACTTTC. It is translated as CASSPQGAPSSGANVLTF. The chain employs TRBV18 and TRBJ2-6, with TRBD1 matching 7 bases. The length of the CDR3 is 18 residues. V lost 1 base to trimming and J lost 0 bases; unmatched junction nucleotides: 6. Germline V gives CDR1 KGHSH, CDR2 LQKENI. Supplemented by reference TRBV18 and TRBJ2-6, the full variable domain reads NAGVMQNPRHLVRRRGQEARLRCSPMKGHSHVYWYRQLPEEGLKFMVYLQKENIIDESGMPKERFSAEFPKEGPSILRIQQVVRGDSAAYFCASSPQGAPSSGANVLTFGAGSRLTVL.

The genes are TRBV11-2 and TRBJ2-2, with 7 bases identical to TRBD1. CDR1 and CDR2 (germline): SGHAT, FQNNGV. CDR3 length: 18 residues. The V segment lost 5 bases and the J segment 4 bases; nucleotides outside the gene matches: 16. In DNA form, the CDR3 reads TGTGCCAGCAGCCCTACTCACCTTTGGACAGGTGGCACCGGGGAGCTGTTTTTT. This codes for CASSPTHLWTGGTGELFF.

The V and J genes are TRBV10-2 and TRBJ2-2; 7 nucleotides line up with TRBD1. V lost 10 bases to trimming and J lost 2 bases; unmatched junction nucleotides: 10. This CDR3 contains 15 residues. Germline V gene lookup returns CDR1 WSHSY and CDR2 SAAADI. The CDR3 spells CATGGRVTNTGELFF. CDR3 in DNA: TGCGCCACAGGGGGACGGGTGACTAACACCGGGGAGCTGTTTTTT.

The rearrangement joins TRBV4-1 to TRBJ2-1; possibly TRBD2 for D (6 bases). Germline V gene lookup returns CDR1 MGHRA and CDR2 YSYEKL. Trimming took 2 bases from V and 1 from J, leaving 15 bases between them. The CDR3 consists of 17 residues. In DNA, the CDR3 is TGCGCCAGCAGCCAACTCCCCGGGACTCTTTCCTACAATGAGCAGTTCTTC. Translating gives CASSQLPGTLSYNEQFF.

The count of this clone is one. This chain uses TRBV11-3 with TRBJ2-1, with a tentative D call TRBD1 (6 bases). The CDR3 is 15 amino acids. V gave up 2 bases and J gave up 5 bases, with 13 bases separating them. Germline V gives CDR1 SGHNT, CDR2 YENEEA. The CDR3 region is CASSLTGQINNEQFF. DNA of the CDR3: TGTGCCAGCAGCTTAACAGGGCAGATTAACAATGAGCAGTTCTTC.

This chain uses TRBV2 with TRBJ2-1, with TRBD1 matching over 7 bases. With 10 bases clipped from V and 2 bases from J, the junction kept 8 bases outside the gene matches. The CDR3 is 14 residues long. Germline CDR1 and CDR2: SNHLY and FYNNEI. For the CDR3, the DNA is TGTGCCAACCACGGGACAGTAGCCTACAATGAGCAGTTCTTC. This translates into CANHGTVAYNEQFF.

The chain recombines TRBV7-2 with TRBJ2-5, with D perhaps TRBD2 (6 bases). The CDR3 length is 14 residues. V gave up 4 bases and J gave up 5 bases, with 14 bases separating them. CDR1 and CDR2 (germline): SGHTA, FQGNSA. As DNA, the CDR3 is TGTGCCAGCAGCTCATGGGGGGTACGGGAGACCCAGTACTTC. This translates into CASSSWGVRETQYF.

This chain connects TRBV27 to TRBJ1-2, with 8 bases matching TRBD1. With 5 bases clipped from V and 0 bases from J, the junction kept 2 bases outside the gene matches. Germline values: CDR1 MNHEY, CDR2 SMNVEV (reference sequence). This CDR3 is built from 14 residues. CDR3 bases: TGTGCCAGCAGTGCGGACAGGGCTAACTATGGCTACACCTTC. This encodes CASSADRANYGYTF.

The chain has TRBV7-8 and TRBJ2-2; 15 nucleotides agree with TRBD2. The length of the CDR3 is 16 residues. Trimming took 1 base from V and 6 from J; bases not matched to a gene: 0. CDR1 and CDR2 (germline): SGHVS, FQNEAQ. CDR3 loop: CASSLGTSGGAGELFF. The CDR3, as DNA: TGTGCCAGCAGCTTAGGGACTAGCGGGGGGGCCGGGGAGCTGTTTTTT.